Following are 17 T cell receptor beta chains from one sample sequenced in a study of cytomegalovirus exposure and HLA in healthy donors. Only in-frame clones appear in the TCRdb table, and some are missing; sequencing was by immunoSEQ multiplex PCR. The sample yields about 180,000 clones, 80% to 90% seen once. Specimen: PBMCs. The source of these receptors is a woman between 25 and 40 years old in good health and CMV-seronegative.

The CDR3 DNA reads as TGTGCCAGCAGCGTCGGTTACGAGCCCCAGCATTTT. Translating gives CASSVGYEPQHF. The chain joins TRBV7-9 to TRBJ1-5; D not certain. The ends were cut back, 5 bases at V and 8 bases at J, with 10 bases in the middle. This CDR3 region has 12 residues. Germline assignment: CDR1 SEHNR and CDR2 FQNEAQ (reference sequence).

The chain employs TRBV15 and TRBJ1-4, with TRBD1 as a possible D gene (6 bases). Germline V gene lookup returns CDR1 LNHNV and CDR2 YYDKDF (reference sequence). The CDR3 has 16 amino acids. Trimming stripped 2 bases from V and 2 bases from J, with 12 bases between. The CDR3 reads CATSRTTGLTNEKLFF. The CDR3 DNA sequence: TGTGCCACCAGCAGAACCACAGGGTTGACTAATGAAAAACTGTTTTTT.

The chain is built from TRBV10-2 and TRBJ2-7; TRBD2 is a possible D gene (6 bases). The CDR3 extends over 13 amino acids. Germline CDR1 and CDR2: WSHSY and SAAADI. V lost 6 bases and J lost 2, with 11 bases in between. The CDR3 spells CASSGGPAYEQYF. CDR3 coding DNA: TGCGCCAGCAGCGGGGGACCGGCCTACGAGCAGTACTTC.

The CDR3 sequence is CASSTTSAGGAEGYTF. CDR3 in DNA: TGTGCCAGTAGTACAACCTCAGCAGGGGGCGCGGAGGGCTACACCTTC. This sequence joins TRBV19 and TRBJ1-2; 8 bases line up with TRBD1. The CDR3 runs to 16 residues. V dropped 4 bases and J dropped 8; count of bases not matched to a gene: 15. CDR1 and CDR2 from the germline V gene are LNHDA and SQIVND (reference sequence).

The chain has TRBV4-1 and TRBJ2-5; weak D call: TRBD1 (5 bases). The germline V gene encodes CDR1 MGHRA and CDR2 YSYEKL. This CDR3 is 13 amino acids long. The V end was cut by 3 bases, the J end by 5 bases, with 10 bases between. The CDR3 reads CASSHRELETQYF. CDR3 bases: TGCGCCAGCAGCCACAGGGAACTGGAGACCCAGTACTTC.

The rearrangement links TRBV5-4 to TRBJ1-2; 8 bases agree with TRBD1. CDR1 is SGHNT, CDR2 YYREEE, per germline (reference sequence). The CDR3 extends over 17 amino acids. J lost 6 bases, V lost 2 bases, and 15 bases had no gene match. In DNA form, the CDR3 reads TGTGCCAGCAGCTTCTCCGGGACAGGTCCCCCCCGGGATGGCTACACCTTC. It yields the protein CASSFSGTGPPRDGYTF. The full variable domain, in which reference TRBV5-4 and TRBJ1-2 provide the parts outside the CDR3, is ETGVTQSPTHLIKTRGQQVTLRCSSQSGHNTVSWYQQALGQGPQFIFQYYREEENGRGNFPPRFSGLQFPNYSSELNVNALELDDSALYLCASSFSGTGPPRDGYTFGSGTRLTVV.

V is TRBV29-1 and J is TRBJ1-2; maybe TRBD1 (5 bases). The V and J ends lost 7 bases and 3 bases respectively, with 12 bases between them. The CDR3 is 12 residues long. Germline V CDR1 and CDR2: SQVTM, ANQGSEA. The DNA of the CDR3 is TGCAGCGCTGGGACTCTTGACTATGGCTACACCTTC. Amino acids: CSAGTLDYGYTF.

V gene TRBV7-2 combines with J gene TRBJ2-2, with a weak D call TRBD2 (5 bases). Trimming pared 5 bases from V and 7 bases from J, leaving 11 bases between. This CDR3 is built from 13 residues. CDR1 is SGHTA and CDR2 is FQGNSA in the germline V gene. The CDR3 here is CASSPNGVGELFF. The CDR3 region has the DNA TGTGCCAGCAGCCCCAACGGGGTCGGGGAGCTGTTTTTT.

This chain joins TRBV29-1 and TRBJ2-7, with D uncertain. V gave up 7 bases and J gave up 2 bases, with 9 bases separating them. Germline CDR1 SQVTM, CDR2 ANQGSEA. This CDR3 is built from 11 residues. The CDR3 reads CSAQSPYEQYF. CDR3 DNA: TGCAGCGCCCAAAGCCCCTACGAGCAGTACTTC.

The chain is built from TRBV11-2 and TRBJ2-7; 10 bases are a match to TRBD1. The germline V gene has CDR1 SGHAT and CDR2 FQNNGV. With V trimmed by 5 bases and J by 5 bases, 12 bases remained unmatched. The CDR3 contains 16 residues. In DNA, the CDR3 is TGTGCCAGCAGCCCTGGACAGGGGGGTTTTTCGGACGAGCAGTACTTC. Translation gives CASSPGQGGFSDEQYF.

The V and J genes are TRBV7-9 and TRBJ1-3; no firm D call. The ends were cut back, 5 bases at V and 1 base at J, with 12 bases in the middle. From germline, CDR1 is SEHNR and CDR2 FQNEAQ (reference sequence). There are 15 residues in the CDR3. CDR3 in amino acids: CASSAPQISGNTIYF. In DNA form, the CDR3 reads TGTGCCAGCAGCGCCCCTCAGATTTCTGGAAACACCATATATTTT.

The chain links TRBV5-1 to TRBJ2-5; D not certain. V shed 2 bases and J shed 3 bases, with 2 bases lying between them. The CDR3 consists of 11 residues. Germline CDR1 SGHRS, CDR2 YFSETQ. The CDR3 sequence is CASSFKETQYF. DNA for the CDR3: TGCGCCAGCAGCTTTAAAGAGACCCAGTACTTC.

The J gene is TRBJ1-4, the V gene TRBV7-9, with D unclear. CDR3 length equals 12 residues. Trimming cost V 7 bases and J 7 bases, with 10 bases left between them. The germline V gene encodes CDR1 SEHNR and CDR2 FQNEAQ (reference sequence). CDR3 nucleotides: TGTGCCAGCAAGTCCACGGGTGAAAAACTGTTTTTT. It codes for CASKSTGEKLFF.

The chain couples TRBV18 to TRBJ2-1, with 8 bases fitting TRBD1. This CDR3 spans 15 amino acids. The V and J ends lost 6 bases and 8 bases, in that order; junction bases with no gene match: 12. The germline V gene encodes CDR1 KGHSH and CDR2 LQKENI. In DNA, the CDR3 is TGTGCCAGCTCCCAGGAGTGGACAGGGCTTTATGAGCAGTTCTTC. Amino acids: CASSQEWTGLYEQFF.

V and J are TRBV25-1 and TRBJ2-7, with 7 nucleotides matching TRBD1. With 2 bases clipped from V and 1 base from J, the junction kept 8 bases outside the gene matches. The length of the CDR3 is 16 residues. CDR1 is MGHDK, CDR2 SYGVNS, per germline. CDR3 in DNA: TGTGCCAGCAGTGAAGGTCGCGGACAGGCGTCCTACGAGCAGTACTTC. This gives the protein CASSEGRGQASYEQYF.

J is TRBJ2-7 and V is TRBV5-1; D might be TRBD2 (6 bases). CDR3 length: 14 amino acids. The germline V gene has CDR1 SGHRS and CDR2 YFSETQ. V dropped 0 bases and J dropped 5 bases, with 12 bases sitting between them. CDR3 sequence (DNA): TGCGCCAGCAGCTTGGTGGGGGGAAGCCACGAGCAGTACTTC. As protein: CASSLVGGSHEQYF.

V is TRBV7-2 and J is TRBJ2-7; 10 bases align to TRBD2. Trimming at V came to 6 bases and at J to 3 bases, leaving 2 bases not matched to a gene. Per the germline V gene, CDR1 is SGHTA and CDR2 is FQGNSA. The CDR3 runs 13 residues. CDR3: CASRASGGYEQYF. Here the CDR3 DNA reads TGTGCCAGCAGGGCTAGCGGGGGCTACGAGCAGTACTTC.